This T cell receptor beta chain was recovered during a study of cytomegalovirus exposure and HLA in healthy donors. Notes on the study in general: Usually a TCR sequence was rare, but some public TCRs were found in many donors.

To note about this clone: Its matching antigen is unknown.

Per germline, CDR1 SGHDN and CDR2 FVKESK. The CDR3 has 15 amino acids. Deletions cut 3 bases from V and 1 base from J, with 12 bases between. Donors were nominally healthy when sampled, though unrecorded immune exposures were likely. It was with 60 Vbeta and 13 Jbeta primers that the PCR ran. Libraries were prepared by immunoSEQ multiplex PCR; TCRdb keeps only in-frame clonotypes and omits some of them. There are 100,000 or so clones in the sample; approximately 76% occur only once, and 4.1% lies in the top ten. J is TRBJ1-1 and V is TRBV14; D is perhaps TRBD1 (6 bases). What was sequenced was PBMCs. This TCR derives from a man between 35 and 55 years old in good health and CMV-seronegative. CDR3 in amino acids: CASSHPEGQNTEAFF. In DNA, the CDR3 is TGTGCCAGCAGCCACCCCGAGGGACAGAACACTGAAGCTTTCTTT.